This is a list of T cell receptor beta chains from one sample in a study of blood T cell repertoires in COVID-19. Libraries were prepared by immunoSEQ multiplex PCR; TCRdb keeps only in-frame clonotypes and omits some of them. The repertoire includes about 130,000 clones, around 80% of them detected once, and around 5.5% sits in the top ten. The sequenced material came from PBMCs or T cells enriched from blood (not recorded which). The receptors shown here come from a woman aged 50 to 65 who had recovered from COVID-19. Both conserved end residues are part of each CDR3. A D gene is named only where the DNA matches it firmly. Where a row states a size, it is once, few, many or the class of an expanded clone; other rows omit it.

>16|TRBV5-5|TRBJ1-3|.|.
CASSPYRESSGNTIYF
TGTGCCAGCAGCCCATACAGGGAGAGCTCTGGAAACACCATATATTTT
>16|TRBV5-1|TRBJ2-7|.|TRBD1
CASSLERGTGLSEQYF
TGCGCCAGCAGCTTGGAGCGAGGGACAGGGCTGAGCGAGCAGTACTTC
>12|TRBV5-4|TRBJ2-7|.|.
CASSLAAGEQYF
TGTGCCAGCAGCTTGGCTGCAGGTGAGCAGTACTTC
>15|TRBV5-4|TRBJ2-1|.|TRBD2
CASSKGTSGYNEQFF
TGTGCCAGCAGCAAGGGGACTAGCGGGTACAATGAGCAGTTCTTC
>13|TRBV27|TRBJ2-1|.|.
CASSRLRYNEQFF
TGTGCCAGCAGTCGCCTCAGATACAATGAGCAGTTCTTC
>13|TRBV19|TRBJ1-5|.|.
CASSDSPYQPQHF
TGTGCCAGTTCCGACAGTCCTTATCAGCCCCAGCATTTT
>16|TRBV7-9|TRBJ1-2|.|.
CASSLGLTERNYGYTF
TGTGCCAGCAGCTTAGGATTGACAGAGCGTAACTATGGCTACACCTTC
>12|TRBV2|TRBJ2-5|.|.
CASQGRGWAQYF
TGTGCCAGCCAGGGGCGTGGGTGGGCCCAGTACTTC
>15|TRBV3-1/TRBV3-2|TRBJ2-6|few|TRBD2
CASSQAGGLANVLTF
TGTGCCAGCAGCCAAGCTGGGGGACTAGCCAACGTCCTGACTTTC
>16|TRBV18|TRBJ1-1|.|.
CASSPAGGRRNTEAFF
TGTGCCAGCTCACCCGCGGGGGGTAGAAGGAACACTGAAGCTTTCTTT
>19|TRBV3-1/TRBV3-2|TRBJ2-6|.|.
CASSQVPGRTGRGANVLTF
TGTGCCAGCAGCCAAGTCCCCGGGCGAACAGGGAGAGGGGCCAACGTCCTGACTTTC
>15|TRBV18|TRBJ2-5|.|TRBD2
CASSPPSGGQETQYF
TGTGCCAGCTCACCACCGAGCGGGGGCCAAGAGACCCAGTACTTC
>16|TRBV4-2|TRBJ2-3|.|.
CASSQPSEAFGNTQYF
TGTGCCAGCAGCCAACCCTCAGAGGCTTTTGGCAATACGCAGTATTTT
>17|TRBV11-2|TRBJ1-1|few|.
CASSLRGRRSSSPEAFF
TGTGCCAGCAGCTTAAGAGGTCGGCGTTCGTCGAGCCCTGAAGCTTTCTTT
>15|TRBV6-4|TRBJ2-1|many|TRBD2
CASSEEASGGAEQFF
TGTGCCAGCAGTGAAGAGGCTAGCGGGGGGGCTGAGCAGTTCTTC
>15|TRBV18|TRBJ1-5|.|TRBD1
CASSYRQGRGQPQHF
TGTGCCAGCTCATATCGACAGGGGCGGGGGCAGCCCCAGCATTTT
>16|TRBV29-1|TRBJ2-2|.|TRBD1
CSVYWGQGKNTGELFF
TGCAGCGTTTATTGGGGACAGGGGAAGAACACCGGGGAGCTGTTTTTT
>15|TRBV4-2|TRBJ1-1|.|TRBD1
CASSQDPRGQGEAFF
TGTGCCAGCAGCCAAGACCCTCGGGGACAGGGAGAAGCTTTCTTT
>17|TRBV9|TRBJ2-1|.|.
CASSARGGGSSYNEQFF
TGTGCCAGCAGCGCCAGAGGTGGGGGGAGCTCCTACAATGAGCAGTTCTTC
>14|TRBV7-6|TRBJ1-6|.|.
CASSFARVDSPLHF
TGTGCCAGCAGCTTCGCCAGGGTTGATTCACCCCTCCACTTT
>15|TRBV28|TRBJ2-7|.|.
CASSTGRTKPYEQYF
TGTGCCAGCAGTACTGGACGGACAAAGCCCTACGAGCAGTACTTC
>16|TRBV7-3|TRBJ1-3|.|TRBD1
CASSLSGTGGGNTIYF
TGTGCCAGCAGCCTATCTGGGACAGGGGGCGGAAACACCATATATTTT
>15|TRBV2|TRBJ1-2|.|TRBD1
CASRAGTGLNYGYTF
TGTGCCAGCAGAGCCGGGACAGGGTTGAACTATGGCTACACCTTC
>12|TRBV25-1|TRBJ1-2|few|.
CASSIGGYGYTF
TGTGCCAGCAGTATAGGAGGCTATGGCTACACCTTC
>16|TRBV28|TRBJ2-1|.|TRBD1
CASSSYLGTGGSEQFF
TGTGCCAGCAGCTCCTACCTTGGGACAGGGGGGAGTGAGCAGTTCTTC
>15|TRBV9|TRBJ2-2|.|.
CASSPVFPNTGELFF
TGTGCCAGCAGCCCCGTGTTCCCGAACACCGGGGAGCTGTTTTTT
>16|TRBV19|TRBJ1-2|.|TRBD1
CASSIGDRGLHYGYTF
TGTGCCAGTAGTATAGGAGACAGGGGACTTCACTATGGCTACACCTTC
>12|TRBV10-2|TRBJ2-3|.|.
CASSSTREQQYF
TGCGCCAGCAGTTCCACTAGGGAGCAGCAGTATTTT
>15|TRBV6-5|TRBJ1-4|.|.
CASSYSGGTNEKLFF
TGTGCCAGCAGTTACTCCGGGGGAACTAATGAAAAACTGTTTTTT
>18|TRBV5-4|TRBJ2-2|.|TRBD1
CASSLTGQGAKSTGELFF
TGTGCCAGCAGCTTGACCGGACAGGGGGCAAAGAGCACCGGGGAGCTGTTTTTT
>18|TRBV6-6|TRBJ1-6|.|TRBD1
CASSQNGQGTFNNSPLHF
TGTGCCAGCAGTCAGAACGGACAGGGGACCTTTAATAATTCACCCCTCCACTTT
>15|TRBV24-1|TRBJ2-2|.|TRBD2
CATSVGTSGSGELFF
TGTGCCACCAGTGTCGGGACTAGCGGGTCCGGGGAGCTGTTTTTT
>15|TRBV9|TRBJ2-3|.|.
CASSVGGSSTDTQYF
TGTGCCAGCAGCGTAGGCGGGTCAAGCACAGATACGCAGTATTTT
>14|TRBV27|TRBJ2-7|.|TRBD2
CASSYTGTSYEQYF
TGTGCCAGCAGTTACACCGGGACTAGCTACGAGCAGTACTTC
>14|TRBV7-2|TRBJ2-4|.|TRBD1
CASSDQGAVDIQYF
TGTGCCAGCAGCGACCAGGGGGCTGTAGACATTCAGTACTTC
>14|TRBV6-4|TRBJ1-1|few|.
CASSEGPSNTEAFF
TGTGCCAGCAGTGAGGGGCCCTCGAACACTGAAGCTTTCTTT
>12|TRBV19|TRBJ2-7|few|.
CASSISGSEQYF
TGTGCCAGTAGTATCTCGGGGAGCGAGCAGTACTTC
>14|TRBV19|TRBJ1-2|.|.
CASSITGINYGYTF
TGTGCCAGTAGTATTACCGGGATCAACTATGGCTACACCTTC
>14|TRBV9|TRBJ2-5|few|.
CASSDGGSVETQYF
TGTGCCAGCAGCGACGGGGGTAGCGTAGAGACCCAGTACTTC
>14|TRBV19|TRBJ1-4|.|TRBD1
CASRAGQGWEKLFF
TGTGCCAGTAGGGCCGGACAGGGATGGGAAAAACTGTTTTTT